This is a list of T cell receptor beta chains from one sample in a study of lymphopenia after photon versus proton radiotherapy. Profiling relied on immunoSEQ multiplex PCR, and the TCRdb table lists in-frame clones only, not all of them. This table has around 150,000 clones, around nine tenths appearing once. This specimen consisted of peripheral blood, obtained from a patient treated with photon-based radiotherapy. The receptors derive from a middle-aged man with gastric cancer. Both conserved end residues are part of each CDR3. Fields, in order: J gene, V gene, D gene, clone size, CDR3 protein, CDR3 DNA. D genes are given only for firm matches. Where a row states a size, it is once, few, many or the class of an expanded clone; other rows omit it.

j_gene: TRBJ1-5; v_gene: TRBV9; d_gene: NA; abundance: NA; CDR3aa: CASSAQDGSWNQPQHF; CDR3nt: TGTGCCAGCAGCGCTCAGGATGGCAGCTGGAATCAGCCCCAGCATTTT
j_gene: TRBJ2-1; v_gene: TRBV7-2; d_gene: NA; abundance: NA; CDR3aa: CASSLGASYNEQFF; CDR3nt: TGTGCCAGCAGCTTAGGGGCCTCCTACAATGAGCAGTTCTTC
j_gene: TRBJ2-1; v_gene: TRBV28; d_gene: TRBD2; abundance: NA; CDR3aa: CASSSSLGAGGGNEQFF; CDR3nt: TGTGCCAGCAGTTCATCCCTCGGAGCGGGAGGAGGAAATGAGCAGTTCTTC
j_gene: TRBJ2-1; v_gene: TRBV5-4; d_gene: NA; abundance: NA; CDR3aa: CASSFRADYNEQFF; CDR3nt: TGTGCCAGCAGCTTCCGAGCGGACTACAATGAGCAGTTCTTC
j_gene: TRBJ2-3; v_gene: TRBV30; d_gene: NA; abundance: NA; CDR3aa: CAWLLDDTDTQYF; CDR3nt: TGTGCCTGGCTACTAGATGACACAGATACGCAGTATTTT
j_gene: TRBJ1-2; v_gene: TRBV19; d_gene: NA; abundance: NA; CDR3aa: CASSIDWRSYGYTF; CDR3nt: TGTGCCAGTAGTATAGATTGGAGGAGCTATGGCTACACCTTC
j_gene: TRBJ1-2; v_gene: TRBV27; d_gene: NA; abundance: NA; CDR3aa: CASASSGTSVYGYTF; CDR3nt: TGTGCCAGCGCGTCAAGCGGGACGTCTGTCTATGGCTACACCTTC
j_gene: TRBJ1-2; v_gene: TRBV5-1; d_gene: NA; abundance: once; CDR3aa: CASSLTGGAYGYTF; CDR3nt: TGCGCCAGCAGCTTGACCGGGGGGGCGTATGGCTACACCTTC
j_gene: TRBJ1-5; v_gene: TRBV6-1; d_gene: NA; abundance: NA; CDR3aa: CASRDFNSNQPQHF; CDR3nt: TGTGCCAGCCGAGATTTTAATAGCAATCAGCCCCAGCATTTT
j_gene: TRBJ1-4; v_gene: TRBV6-5; d_gene: TRBD1; abundance: NA; CDR3aa: CASSKDRELEKLFF; CDR3nt: TGTGCCAGCAGTAAGGACAGGGAGTTAGAAAAACTGTTTTTT
j_gene: TRBJ2-3; v_gene: TRBV27; d_gene: TRBD2; abundance: NA; CDR3aa: CASSLGGRGDTQYF; CDR3nt: TGTGCCAGCAGTTTAGGCGGGAGAGGAGATACGCAGTATTTT
j_gene: TRBJ2-3; v_gene: TRBV13; d_gene: NA; abundance: NA; CDR3aa: CASSPTSLEKPSDTQYF; CDR3nt: TGTGCCAGCAGCCCCACCTCACTGGAGAAACCGTCAGATACGCAGTATTTT
j_gene: TRBJ2-1; v_gene: TRBV2; d_gene: TRBD1; abundance: few; CDR3aa: CASRGWGQGSSSYNEQFF; CDR3nt: TGTGCCAGCAGGGGGTGGGGACAGGGCTCGAGCTCCTACAATGAGCAGTTCTTC
j_gene: TRBJ1-2; v_gene: TRBV29-1; d_gene: NA; abundance: NA; CDR3aa: CSVERQALNYGYTF; CDR3nt: TGCAGCGTTGAAAGACAGGCCCTGAACTATGGCTACACCTTC
j_gene: TRBJ2-7; v_gene: TRBV2; d_gene: NA; abundance: NA; CDR3aa: CASSVTTGYEQYF; CDR3nt: TGTGCCAGCAGTGTTACCACAGGCTACGAGCAGTACTTC
j_gene: TRBJ1-2; v_gene: TRBV27; d_gene: TRBD1; abundance: NA; CDR3aa: CASSSGGVDYGYTF; CDR3nt: TGTGCCAGCAGTTCAGGGGGAGTCGACTATGGCTACACCTTC
j_gene: TRBJ2-1; v_gene: TRBV7-8; d_gene: NA; abundance: few; CDR3aa: CASSSPAGRAYGVNEQFF; CDR3nt: TGTGCCAGCAGCTCGCCCGCGGGGCGGGCTTATGGGGTGAATGAGCAGTTCTTC
j_gene: TRBJ2-7; v_gene: TRBV27; d_gene: NA; abundance: NA; CDR3aa: CASSRQVDSYEQYF; CDR3nt: TGTGCCAGCAGTCGGCAGGTAGACTCCTACGAGCAGTACTTC
j_gene: TRBJ2-1; v_gene: TRBV11-2; d_gene: TRBD2; abundance: NA; CDR3aa: CASSSGTKNYNEQFF; CDR3nt: TGTGCCAGCAGCTCCGGGACTAAGAACTACAATGAGCAGTTCTTC
j_gene: TRBJ2-4; v_gene: TRBV19; d_gene: NA; abundance: once; CDR3aa: CASTPRGVGYLAKNIQYF; CDR3nt: TGTGCCAGTACCCCTCGAGGAGTCGGTTATCTAGCCAAAAACATTCAGTACTTC
j_gene: TRBJ2-3; v_gene: TRBV7-2; d_gene: NA; abundance: NA; CDR3aa: CASSATQITDTQYF; CDR3nt: TGTGCCAGCAGCGCTACCCAAATCACAGATACGCAGTATTTT
j_gene: TRBJ1-4; v_gene: TRBV18; d_gene: NA; abundance: NA; CDR3aa: CASSASLEKLFF; CDR3nt: TGTGCCAGCTCAGCCAGCCTTGAAAAACTGTTTTTT
j_gene: TRBJ2-7; v_gene: TRBV4-1; d_gene: TRBD2; abundance: once; CDR3aa: CASSHLPGREDPYEQYF; CDR3nt: TGCGCCAGCAGCCACCTACCCGGGCGGGAGGATCCGTACGAGCAGTACTTC
j_gene: TRBJ2-1; v_gene: TRBV29-1; d_gene: NA; abundance: NA; CDR3aa: CSGHYNNEQFF; CDR3nt: TGCAGCGGACACTACAACAATGAGCAGTTCTTC
j_gene: TRBJ2-3; v_gene: TRBV14; d_gene: NA; abundance: NA; CDR3aa: CASSQTTTDTQYF; CDR3nt: TGTGCCAGCAGCCAAACCACCACAGATACGCAGTATTTT
j_gene: TRBJ2-3; v_gene: TRBV5-6; d_gene: TRBD2; abundance: NA; CDR3aa: CASSGTSGGTSTDTQYF; CDR3nt: TGTGCCAGCAGCGGGACTAGCGGAGGCACTAGCACAGATACGCAGTATTTT
j_gene: TRBJ1-5; v_gene: TRBV30; d_gene: TRBD1; abundance: NA; CDR3aa: CAATRETGTQPQHF; CDR3nt: TGTGCTGCAACCCGGGAGACAGGGACTCAGCCCCAGCATTTT
j_gene: TRBJ2-7; v_gene: TRBV5-6; d_gene: NA; abundance: NA; CDR3aa: CASSLFRQAHEQYF; CDR3nt: TGTGCCAGCAGCTTGTTTAGACAGGCCCACGAGCAGTACTTC
j_gene: TRBJ1-1; v_gene: TRBV5-5; d_gene: NA; abundance: NA; CDR3aa: CASSLGTLGGTEAFF; CDR3nt: TGTGCCAGCAGCTTGGGAACCTTGGGTGGCACTGAAGCTTTCTTT
j_gene: TRBJ1-5; v_gene: TRBV2; d_gene: NA; abundance: NA; CDR3aa: CASSWGGSNQPQHF; CDR3nt: TGTGCCAGCAGTTGGGGGGGGAGCAATCAGCCCCAGCATTTT
j_gene: TRBJ1-4; v_gene: TRBV7-8; d_gene: NA; abundance: NA; CDR3aa: CASSFENNEKLFF; CDR3nt: TGTGCCAGCAGCTTTGAGAATAATGAAAAACTGTTTTTT
j_gene: TRBJ2-3; v_gene: TRBV7-9; d_gene: NA; abundance: once; CDR3aa: CASRGWTDTQYF; CDR3nt: TGTGCCAGCAGAGGTTGGACAGATACGCAGTATTTT
j_gene: TRBJ1-2; v_gene: TRBV9; d_gene: NA; abundance: NA; CDR3aa: CASSVAGGGNYGYTF; CDR3nt: TGTGCCAGCAGCGTAGCGGGGGGCGGTAACTATGGCTACACCTTC
j_gene: TRBJ1-2; v_gene: TRBV9; d_gene: NA; abundance: NA; CDR3aa: CASSSDTYGYTF; CDR3nt: TGTGCCAGCAGCTCGGACACTTATGGCTACACCTTC
j_gene: TRBJ1-5; v_gene: TRBV5-5; d_gene: NA; abundance: NA; CDR3aa: CASSGGSGDQPQHF; CDR3nt: TGTGCCAGCAGCGGAGGGTCAGGAGATCAGCCCCAGCATTTT
j_gene: TRBJ2-1; v_gene: TRBV29-1; d_gene: NA; abundance: NA; CDR3aa: CSADRAGEQFF; CDR3nt: TGCAGCGCAGACAGGGCGGGAGAGCAGTTCTTC
j_gene: TRBJ2-1; v_gene: TRBV29-1; d_gene: NA; abundance: NA; CDR3aa: CSVVRNRPTYNEQFF; CDR3nt: TGCAGCGTTGTTCGTAACCGACCAACTTACAATGAGCAGTTCTTC
j_gene: TRBJ2-2; v_gene: TRBV9; d_gene: TRBD2; abundance: NA; CDR3aa: CASSSGTIPGELFF; CDR3nt: TGTGCCAGCAGCTCCGGGACTATCCCCGGGGAGCTGTTTTTT
j_gene: TRBJ2-7; v_gene: TRBV7-3; d_gene: TRBD2; abundance: NA; CDR3aa: CASSLSGTSGSYEQYF; CDR3nt: TGTGCCAGCAGCTTAAGTGGGACTAGCGGCTCCTACGAGCAGTACTTC
j_gene: TRBJ2-1; v_gene: TRBV13; d_gene: TRBD2; abundance: NA; CDR3aa: CASSLGSSGTYNEQFF; CDR3nt: TGTGCCAGCAGCTTAGGCTCTAGCGGGACCTACAATGAGCAGTTCTTC
j_gene: TRBJ2-6; v_gene: TRBV6-1; d_gene: TRBD1; abundance: NA; CDR3aa: CASSESGQGNVLTF; CDR3nt: TGTGCCAGCAGTGAATCCGGACAGGGCAACGTCCTGACTTTC
j_gene: TRBJ2-3; v_gene: TRBV11-3; d_gene: NA; abundance: NA; CDR3aa: CASGLKDTQYF; CDR3nt: TGTGCCAGCGGCCTGAAAGATACGCAGTATTTT
j_gene: TRBJ1-2; v_gene: TRBV10-3; d_gene: NA; abundance: NA; CDR3aa: CAISERPPDGYTF; CDR3nt: TGTGCCATCAGTGAGCGACCGCCGGACGGCTACACCTTC
j_gene: TRBJ2-7; v_gene: TRBV5-1; d_gene: TRBD2; abundance: NA; CDR3aa: CASSLAPGLAKNLPTEQYF; CDR3nt: TGCGCCAGCAGCTTAGCTCCGGGACTAGCGAAAAACCTACCTACGGAGCAGTACTTC
j_gene: TRBJ1-2; v_gene: TRBV6-5; d_gene: TRBD1; abundance: few; CDR3aa: CASSYLRTGGSYGYTF; CDR3nt: TGTGCCAGCAGTTACCTCAGGACAGGGGGAAGCTATGGCTACACCTTC
j_gene: TRBJ2-1; v_gene: TRBV18; d_gene: NA; abundance: NA; CDR3aa: CASSPLVSNEQFF; CDR3nt: TGTGCCAGCTCACCACTAGTATCCAATGAGCAGTTCTTC
j_gene: TRBJ1-1; v_gene: TRBV19; d_gene: NA; abundance: NA; CDR3aa: CASKEGPEREAFF; CDR3nt: TGTGCCAGTAAGGAGGGCCCCGAACGGGAAGCTTTCTTT
j_gene: TRBJ2-1; v_gene: TRBV19; d_gene: NA; abundance: once; CDR3aa: CASRTDNNEQFF; CDR3nt: TGTGCCAGTAGGACGGATAACAATGAGCAGTTCTTC